This T cell receptor beta chain was found in a study of shared clonotypes between healthy human individuals. Study-wide results and limits: Only blood was sampled, and tissue TCR repertoires likely differ from blood ones. Generally, naive subsets came out with larger estimated richness than memory subsets. Clonotypes which were not shared had lower generation probabilities than clonotypes that all four donors shared.

The repertoire was sequenced with immunoSEQ multiplex PCR; TCRdb's copy has only in-frame clones and lacks some. The profile shows approximately 2.4 million clones, 95% of them singletons. Comment on this clone: Its target is not known. Other DNA sequences from this sample encode an identical CDR3 as well.

CDR1 is WNHNN, CDR2 SYGVQD, per germline (reference sequence). CDR3 length: 13 amino acids. V gave up 0 bases and J gave up 5 bases, with 7 bases separating them. This clonotype was sampled from a man between 18 and 35 years old in good health. V usage is TRBV10-1 and J usage is TRBJ1-1; possible D gene TRBD1, 5 bases. Sequenced material: naive CD4+ T cells sorted from blood. Subset here: CD45RA+ positively selected. CDR3 amino acids: CASSESGRTEAFF. CDR3 bases: TGCGCCAGCAGTGAGTCGGGGCGGACTGAAGCTTTCTTT.